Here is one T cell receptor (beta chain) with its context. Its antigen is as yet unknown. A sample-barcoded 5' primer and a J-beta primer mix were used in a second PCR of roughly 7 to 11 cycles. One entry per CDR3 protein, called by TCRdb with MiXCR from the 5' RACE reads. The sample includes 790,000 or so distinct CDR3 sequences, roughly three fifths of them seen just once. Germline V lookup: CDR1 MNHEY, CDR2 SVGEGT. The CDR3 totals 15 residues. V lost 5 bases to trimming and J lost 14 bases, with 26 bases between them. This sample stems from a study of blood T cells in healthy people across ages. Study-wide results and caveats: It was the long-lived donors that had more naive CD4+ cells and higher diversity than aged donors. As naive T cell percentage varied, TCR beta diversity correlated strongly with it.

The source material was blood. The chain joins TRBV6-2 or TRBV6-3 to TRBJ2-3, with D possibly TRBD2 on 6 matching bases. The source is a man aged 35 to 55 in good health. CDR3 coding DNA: TGTGCCAGCAGTCAACCCGGAGGGGCCCACAGATACGCGTATTTT. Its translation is CASSQPGGAHRYAYF.